The sequence of this T cell receptor (beta chain) was determined in a study of CD8+ T cells in alopecia areata. Reverse transcription of extracted RNA yielded cDNA, which provided the sequencing template. TCRdb's copy holds only in-frame clones and misses some; the assay was immunoSEQ multiplex PCR. The sample lists tens of thousands of clones, about 71% occurring once. Treatment meaning: oral pan-JAK inhibitor, 5-10 mg twice daily. Peripheral blood and lesional scalp punch biopsies came from alopecia areata patients. Germline loops: CDR1 SGHAT, CDR2 FQNNGV. Trimming shortened V by 4 bases and J by 9 bases, and 7 bases separated the two germline ends. The CDR3 is 11 amino acids.

Sequences were derived from CD8+ T cells sorted from blood, sampled at week 4, from a patient treated with tofacitinib. This TCR was recovered from a human donor with alopecia areata. The V call is TRBV11-2, the J call TRBJ2-4; D is unresolved. The DNA for the CDR3 is TGTGCCAGCAGCTCCCTAGGCATTCAGTACTTC. This sequence encodes CASSSLGIQYF.